This note documents a single T cell receptor (beta chain) sequence. Its antigen is not identified. Use of 60 Vbeta and 13 Jbeta primers characterized the PCR. Measured with immunoSEQ multiplex PCR; TCRdb has only the in-frame clones, and not every one. The sample consists of 100,000 or so clones, 60% to 85% of them appearing once. This specimen comes from a study of cytomegalovirus exposure and HLA in healthy donors. For the study at large: Around 78 million unique TCRs, all from HLA-typed donors, were included in an early release of the data.

Study outcomes and limitations: Data from an earlier analysis indicated that most TCR beta V segments were productive either about 87% or about 30% of the time. Cytomegalovirus-associated status was assigned to more than 150 TCR beta chains. It was in a later analysis that TCR association rates were seen to vary by HLA locus, highest for DRB1 and lowest for HLA-C.

V was clipped by 0 bases and J by 1 base; unmatched bases: 6. The CDR3 is made up of 16 amino acids. Germline CDR1 and CDR2: SGHRS and YFSETQ. The TCR originated in a male donor in good health and CMV-seronegative. The sequenced sample was PBMCs. The chain is built from TRBV5-1 and TRBJ2-5, with 7 bases identical to TRBD2. CDR3 loop: CASSLEASGAQETQYF. The CDR3 DNA is TGCGCCAGCAGCTTGGAGGCTAGCGGAGCCCAAGAGACCCAGTACTTC.